The 3 T cell receptor beta chains below were found in one sample sequenced in a study of regulatory and conventional T cells in RAG deficiency. Generated by immunoSEQ multiplex PCR, the TCRdb table keeps only in-frame clones and is missing some. The table has some 35,000 clones, about 70% seen once; the top ten hold roughly 3%. The sorted conventional CD4+ T cells were CD25-low and CD127-high, with genomic DNA sequenced. The same data also contributed to another study, on regulatory T cells. That report notes: Amplification used 52 TRBV primers and 13 TRBJ primers.

The material sequenced was CD4+ effector T cells sorted from blood. Source of these receptors: a human donor in good health.

The J gene is TRBJ1-5, the V gene TRBV18; D possibly corresponds to TRBD1 (6 bases). V dropped 6 bases and J dropped 1 base, with 19 bases sitting between them. CDR3 length: 17 residues. Germline CDR1 is KGHSH and CDR2 is LQKENI. The CDR3 DNA follows: TGTGCCAGCTCCCCTGGTGGGGGGGCGCGAAGCAATCAGCCCCAGCATTTT. Protein product: CASSPGGGARSNQPQHF.

The chain uses TRBV28 and TRBJ1-1, with D perhaps TRBD1 (5 bases). CDR1 is MDHEN, CDR2 SYDVKM, per germline. Trimming removed 5 bases from V and 1 base from J, with 17 bases in between. The CDR3 covers 16 residues. The CDR3 sequence is CASSAVGPTENTEAFF. DNA of the CDR3: TGTGCCAGCAGTGCCGTCGGACCGACAGAGAACACTGAAGCTTTCTTT.

The V and J genes are TRBV7-3 and TRBJ1-1; maybe TRBD1 (6 bases). Trimming pared 2 bases from V and 5 bases from J, leaving 15 bases between. Germline CDR1 and CDR2: SGHTA and FQGTGA. This CDR3 region has 15 residues. The CDR3 nucleotides read TGTGCCAGCAGCTTAGGCGACTGGGGGCAGACTGAAGCTTTCTTT. Its translation: CASSLGDWGQTEAFF.